The clone carrying this TCR beta chain was found many times. Antigen unknown. TCRdb used MiXCR to call clones anew from the PCR reads. The sample comprises approximately 32,000 clones, roughly 18% of which are singletons, and roughly a tenth rests with the top ten. This entry belongs to a study of metastatic and nonmetastatic thyroid tumors. Study-wide context: Across peripheral blood and tumor or nodule tissue samples taken from malignant and benign thyroid patients, the repertoires were compared with one another. Study results and limitations: Reported TCR beta diversity, measured in blood and tumor, was significantly higher for malignant thyroid tumors than for benign nodules.

CDR1 SGHRS and CDR2 YFSETQ come from the germline V gene. The junction had 2 bases not matched to a gene; V was cut back by 4 bases and J by 1 base. The CDR3 runs 14 residues. None of the patients had undergone any treatment ahead of thyroid surgery. The chain carries TRBV5-1 and TRBJ2-3, with 8 bases that match TRBD2. The sequencing input was blood. The receptor was isolated from a female donor with papillary thyroid cancer or a benign thyroid nodule (not recorded which). Some clones in this sample may be carry-over from other donors' samples. The CDR3 DNA reads as TGCGCCAGCAGCCAGACTAGCGGCACAGATACGCAGTATTTT. Protein sequence: CASSQTSGTDTQYF.